Shown below are 31 T cell receptor beta chains from a single sample sequenced in a study of T cells in Graves' hyperthyroidism and ophthalmopathy. Template material for amplifying TCR beta CDR3 regions consisted of RNA transcripts. The study used the HTBI primer set for a first-round RT-PCR of the TCR CDR3. TCRdb itself ran the multiplex PCR reads through MiXCR, one entry per CDR3 protein. The sample records about 180,000 distinct CDR3 sequences, over 15% being singletons. Sequences were obtained from blood. The source of these receptors is a woman aged 50 to 60 with Graves' hyperthyroidism.

This clonotype occurred many times. This chain connects TRBV5-6 to TRBJ1-1, with 7 bases lining up with TRBD1. Germline V gene data show CDR1 as SGHDT and CDR2 as YYEEEE. With V trimmed by 3 bases and J by 12 bases, 17 bases remained unmatched. CDR3 length: 15 residues. The CDR3 loop reads CASSSPDRAVVRTFF. CDR3 DNA sequence: TGTGCCAGCAGCTCCCCAGACAGGGCGGTGGTTCGAACTTTCTTT.

This clonotype showed up many times. V gene TRBV19 combines with J gene TRBJ1-6; D ambiguous. Germline-derived CDR1 and CDR2 are LNHDA and SQIVND (reference sequence). Trimming removed 3 bases at V and 12 bases at J, with 12 bases between. This CDR3 has 13 amino acids. The CDR3 sequence: CASSIKNDKPLHF. CDR3 sequence (DNA): TGTGCCAGTAGTATTAAAAATGACAAACCCCTCCACTTT.

On this clonotype itself: This may stem from a read error, because a much larger clone lies one nucleotide away. This sequence joins TRBV10-3 and TRBJ2-7; 7 bases agree with TRBD1. The V gene's germline CDR1 is ENHRY and CDR2 SYGVKD. This CDR3 is 14 amino acids long. V gave up 6 bases and J gave up 5 bases; unmatched junction bases: 10. This CDR3 is CAIRGTGDLNEQYF. The CDR3 DNA follows: TGTGCCATCAGGGGAACAGGGGACCTAAACGAGCAGTACTTC.

This clonotype was observed many times. The rearrangement links TRBV7-6 to TRBJ2-1, with 7 bases lining up with TRBD1. Germline loops: CDR1 SGHVS, CDR2 FNYEAQ. V lost 10 bases to trimming and J lost 9 bases; unmatched junction nucleotides: 12. CDR3 length: 13 residues. CDR3 nucleotide sequence: TGTGCCACCAAAATTAGGGGGCGATCTGAGCAGTTCTTC. It yields the protein CATKIRGRSEQFF.

This clonotype was observed many times. The rearrangement joins TRBV7-9 to TRBJ2-3; TRBD1 is a possible D gene (5 bases). The V end was cut by 2 bases, the J end by 3 bases, with 12 bases between. The germline V gene has CDR1 SEHNR and CDR2 FQNEAQ (reference sequence). The CDR3 length is 15 residues. Here the CDR3 reads CASSLRQGRTDTQYF. For the CDR3, the DNA is TGTGCCAGCAGCTTACGTCAGGGAAGGACAGATACGCAGTATTTT.

In its sample, this clonotype was seen a few times. DNA for the CDR3: TGTGCCAGCAGTTTGGGGCTAGCGGGGCCCCAAGGGTACAATGAGCAGTTCTTC. Its protein product is CASSLGLAGPQGYNEQFF. This rearrangement joins TRBV28 to TRBJ2-1, with 9 bases matching TRBD2. J lost 4 bases, V lost 3 bases, and 13 bases had no gene match. This CDR3 spans 18 amino acids. CDR1 and CDR2 (germline): MDHEN, SYDVKM.

This clonotype occurred a few times. The chain recombines TRBV4-3 with TRBJ2-3; no reliable D call. Per germline, CDR1 LGHNA and CDR2 YSLEER. The CDR3 length is 15 residues. With 0 bases removed from V and 1 base from J, the gap between germline ends came to 8 bases. The chain's CDR3 is CASSQEPFGTDTQYF. The CDR3, as DNA: TGCGCCAGCAGCCAAGAACCATTTGGCACAGATACGCAGTATTTT.

This clonotype was detected many times. V is TRBV20-1 and J is TRBJ1-2; D gene unclear. With 3 bases removed from V and 4 bases from J, the gap between germline ends came to 9 bases. Germline CDR1 DFQATT, CDR2 SNEGSKA (reference sequence). This CDR3 has 12 amino acids. The CDR3 loop reads CSASEAAYGYTF. The DNA for the CDR3 is TGCAGTGCTAGTGAGGCGGCCTATGGCTACACCTTC.

This clonotype was counted many times. The rearrangement joins TRBV13 to TRBJ2-3; 7 nucleotides line up with TRBD1. The CDR3 extends over 18 amino acids. Unmatched junction bases numbered 15, after V lost 6 bases and J lost 0 bases. The germline CDR1 and CDR2 sequences are PRHDT and FYEKMQ (reference sequence). Written as DNA, the CDR3 is TGTGCCAGCAGAGAAACCGCCCTCGACAGGGCTAGCACAGATACGCAGTATTTT. This encodes CASRETALDRASTDTQYF. The full variable domain, completed using reference TRBV13 and TRBJ2-3, is AAGVIQSPRHLIKEKRETATLKCYPIPRHDTVYWYQQGPGQDPQFLISFYEKMQSDKGSIPDRFSAQQFSDYHSELNMSSLELGDSALYFCASRETALDRASTDTQYFGPGTRLTVL.

In this sample, this clonotype turned up many times. The chain carries TRBV7-9 and TRBJ2-7, with D hard to call. The germline CDR1 and CDR2 sequences are SEHNR and FQNEAQ (reference sequence). The V end lost 5 bases, the J end lost 0 bases, and 14 bases lay between the germline ends. The CDR3 is made up of 15 amino acids. CDR3 protein: CASSPPTVGSYEQYF. CDR3 in DNA: TGTGCCAGCAGCCCCCCGACGGTGGGCTCCTACGAGCAGTACTTC.

This clonotype has at least ten counts. The V gene is TRBV6-5, the J gene TRBJ1-1; D is ambiguous. This CDR3 is built from 15 residues. Germline V CDR1 and CDR2: MNHEY, SVGAGI. V lost 1 base and J lost 1, with 10 bases in between. The CDR3 nucleotides are TGTGCCAGCAGTTACTACTCGGAGGAGAACACTGAAGCTTTCTTT. Translating gives CASSYYSEENTEAFF.

This clonotype was seen many times. This chain joins TRBV7-9 and TRBJ2-5, with TRBD2 identical over 11 bases. CDR1 SEHNR and CDR2 FQNEAQ come from the germline V gene (reference sequence). The CDR3 sequence is 16 residues long. The V segment lost 5 bases and the J segment 3 bases; nucleotides outside the gene matches: 8. Here the CDR3 reads CASSPVAGGSKETQYF. The CDR3 region has the DNA TGTGCCAGCAGCCCAGTAGCGGGGGGGTCCAAAGAGACCCAGTACTTC.

The sample holds many counts of this clonotype. In DNA form, the CDR3 reads TGCGCCAGCAGCTTGGATTTAGGGGGGAACACTGAAGCTTTCTTT. This encodes CASSLDLGGNTEAFF. The J gene is TRBJ1-1, the V gene TRBV5-1; a weak D match, TRBD1 (6 bases). The CDR3 is 15 residues long. Germline CDR1 is SGHRS and CDR2 is YFSETQ. With 0 bases removed from V and 1 base from J, the gap between germline ends came to 10 bases. Filled out from reference TRBV5-1 and TRBJ1-1, the complete variable domain reads KAGVTQTPRYLIKTRGQQVTLSCSPISGHRSVSWYQQTPGQGLQFLFEYFSETQRNKGNFPGRFSGRQFSNSRSEMNVSTLELGDSALYLCASSLDLGGNTEAFFGQGTRLTVV.

This clonotype was seen repeatedly, ten times or more. The chain links TRBV20-1 to TRBJ2-2; the match to TRBD2 covers 14 bases. CDR1 is DFQATT and CDR2 is SNEGSKA in the germline V gene (reference sequence). Trimming removed 0 bases from V and 7 bases from J; junction bases left unmatched: 10. CDR3 length: 18 residues. The CDR3 reads CSARDAQRTSGGHGELFF. CDR3 sequence (DNA): TGCAGTGCTAGAGATGCCCAAAGGACTAGCGGGGGGCACGGGGAGCTGTTTTTT.

This clonotype was counted at least ten times. This sequence joins TRBV20-1 and TRBJ2-1, with 10 bases that match TRBD2. Germline V gene data show CDR1 as DFQATT and CDR2 as SNEGSKA (reference sequence). With V trimmed by 5 bases and J by 4 bases, 5 bases remained unmatched. The CDR3 is made up of 14 amino acids. CDR3 sequence reads: CSADSGRTYNEQFF. For the CDR3, the DNA is TGCAGTGCTGATAGCGGGAGGACTTACAATGAGCAGTTCTTC.

The V gene is TRBV18, the J gene TRBJ2-1; tentatively, D is TRBD2 (6 bases). The germline V and J ends were trimmed by 3 bases and 5 bases, with 17 bases remaining between them. This CDR3 has 16 residues. CDR1 KGHSH and CDR2 LQKENI come from the germline V gene. The CDR3 is CASSPSGTGNNNEQFF. CDR3 nucleotide sequence: TGTGCCAGCTCACCCTCCGGGACTGGCAACAACAATGAGCAGTTCTTC.

This clonotype was observed many times. The chain recombines TRBV6-1 with TRBJ2-3, with D uncertain. This CDR3 is 17 amino acids long. The V gene's germline CDR1 is MNHNS and CDR2 SASEGT. Trimming left V 1 base short and J 0 bases short, with 14 bases between. CDR3 residues: CASSEGWVQISTDTQYF. The CDR3 DNA follows: TGTGCCAGCAGTGAAGGGTGGGTGCAGATTAGCACAGATACGCAGTATTTT.

This clonotype was picked up many times. The CDR3 nucleotides are TGTGCCACCAGTGATCGATGTGACAGGTTAGCCAAAAACATTCAGTACTTC. Amino acids: CATSDRCDRLAKNIQYF. The chain joins TRBV24-1 to TRBJ2-4; tentative D call: TRBD1 (6 bases). CDR3 length equals 17 residues. The germline V and J ends were trimmed by 3 bases and 0 bases, with 14 bases remaining between them. Germline assignment: CDR1 KGHDR and CDR2 SFDVKD.

The genes are TRBV29-1 and TRBJ2-1; no firm D call. CDR3 length equals 12 residues. The germline V gene encodes CDR1 SQVTM and CDR2 ANQGSEA. V was pared by 6 bases and J by 0 bases, with 6 bases between. The CDR3 DNA is TGCAGCGTGACGGTCTCCTACAATGAGCAGTTCTTC. Its protein product is CSVTVSYNEQFF.

At least ten counts were recorded for this clonotype. This rearrangement joins TRBV5-4 to TRBJ2-5; D not certain. V was trimmed by 2 bases and J by 2 bases, leaving 10 bases between them. CDR1 SGHNT and CDR2 YYREEE come from the germline V gene (reference sequence). The CDR3 is 14 residues long. The CDR3 DNA reads as TGTGCCAGCAGCTTAGGAACGGTTCAAGAGACCCAGTACTTC. This translates into CASSLGTVQETQYF.

The chain has TRBV4-3 and TRBJ2-7, with 10 positions matching TRBD1. CDR3 length equals 17 residues. Germline loops: CDR1 LGHNA, CDR2 YSLEER. J gave up 3 bases and V 4 bases, and 12 bases lay outside the gene matches. The CDR3 DNA reads TGCGCCAGCAGCCCTACCACTCGGACAGGGGGAATCTACGAGCAGTACTTC. Amino acid sequence: CASSPTTRTGGIYEQYF.

This clonotype was picked up many times. The chain joins TRBV18 to TRBJ1-6; 7 bases align to TRBD1. Germline V gene lookup returns CDR1 KGHSH and CDR2 LQKENI. The length of the CDR3 is 13 residues. J was trimmed by 10 bases and V by 5 bases; bases with no gene match: 5. For the CDR3, the DNA is TGTGCCAGCTCAGGGGACAGTGACTCACCCCTCCACTTT. This sequence encodes CASSGDSDSPLHF.

About this clonotype itself: A read error may produce the germline difference seen at one junction end. The chain combines TRBV7-2 with TRBJ2-7; D gene unclear. The CDR3 totals 14 residues. Germline CDR1 SGHTA, CDR2 FQGNSA. The CDR3 reads CASSRSATTDEEYF. CDR3 nucleotides: TGTGCCAGCAGCCGGTCGGCCACTACCGACGAGGAGTACTTC.

This clonotype occurred many times. The gene calls are TRBV20-1 and TRBJ1-1, with TRBD1 matching over 8 bases. The length of the CDR3 is 15 residues. Losses at the gene ends were 5 bases for V and 1 base for J; bases not matched to a gene: 9. CDR1 is DFQATT, CDR2 SNEGSKA, per germline (reference sequence). CDR3 sequence reads: CSAALDRVTNTEAFF. In DNA, the CDR3 is TGCAGTGCTGCTCTGGACAGGGTCACGAACACTGAAGCTTTCTTT.

At least ten counts were recorded for this clonotype. The rearrangement links TRBV15 to TRBJ1-2; D gene unclear. CDR3 length: 13 residues. CDR1 and CDR2 from the germline V gene are LNHNV and YYDKDF (reference sequence). V lost 0 bases, J lost 3 bases, and 5 bases lay in between. The CDR3 region has the DNA TGTGCCACCAGCAGAGAACCGGACTATGGCTACACCTTC. As protein: CATSREPDYGYTF.

This clonotype was recorded many times. The rearrangement uses TRBV5-6 and TRBJ1-5; D might be TRBD1 (6 bases). CDR3 length: 14 amino acids. Germline CDR1 reads SGHDT; CDR2 reads YYEEEE. Trimming stripped 3 bases from V and 7 bases from J, with 14 bases between. The CDR3 region is CASSSQGTGQPQHF. In DNA, the CDR3 is TGTGCCAGCAGCTCCCAGGGGACGGGGCAGCCCCAGCATTTT.

This clonotype was counted ten times or more. This chain uses TRBV6-1 with TRBJ1-3, with D perhaps TRBD1 (6 bases). V shed 5 bases and J shed 3 bases, with 14 bases lying between them. From germline, CDR1 is MNHNS and CDR2 SASEGT. This CDR3 comprises 15 residues. The chain's CDR3 is CASSPPTGSGNTIYF. CDR3 DNA: TGTGCCAGCAGTCCACCTACAGGGAGTGGAAACACCATATATTTT.

This clonotype was counted ten times or more. The chain couples TRBV28 to TRBJ2-7; tentatively, D is TRBD2 (6 bases). The CDR3 is 15 residues long. The germline V gene has CDR1 MDHEN and CDR2 SYDVKM. Trimming cost V 2 bases and J 3 bases, with 14 bases left between them. The CDR3 coding sequence is TGTGCCAGCAGTTTACAGGAGGGATTTGGCTACGAGCAGTACTTC. It specifies CASSLQEGFGYEQYF. Supplemented by reference TRBV28 and TRBJ2-7, the full variable domain reads DVKVTQSSRYLVKRTGEKVFLECVQDMDHENMFWYRQDPGLGLRLIYFSYDVKMKEKGDIPEGYSVSREKKERFSLILESASTNQTSMYLCASSLQEGFGYEQYFGPGTRLTVT.

This chain joins TRBV18 and TRBJ2-2, with TRBD1 matching over 7 bases. The junction had 5 bases not matched to a gene; V was cut back by 7 bases and J by 3 bases. CDR3 length: 14 residues. Germline V lookup: CDR1 KGHSH, CDR2 LQKENI. CDR3 protein: CASCSGTDTGELFF. For the CDR3, the DNA is TGTGCCAGCTGTTCCGGGACAGACACCGGGGAGCTGTTTTTT.

In its sample, this clonotype was seen a few times. The chain carries TRBV18 and TRBJ1-1; D gene unclear. Germline V gene lookup returns CDR1 KGHSH and CDR2 LQKENI. Trimming removed 3 bases from V and 4 bases from J, with 12 bases in between. The length of the CDR3 is 14 residues. Here the CDR3 DNA reads TGTGCCAGCTCACCGACGACCCCAAGCACTGAAGCTTTCTTT. This gives the protein CASSPTTPSTEAFF.

The table lists this clonotype with many counts. The chain combines TRBV7-8 with TRBJ2-3, with D perhaps matching TRBD2 (6 bases). Between the trimmed V and J ends, which lost 4 bases and 2 bases, there was a span of 13 bases. CDR1 SGHVS and CDR2 FQNEAQ come from the germline V gene. This CDR3 has 15 amino acids. CDR3 coding DNA: TGTGCCAGCAGCTACCTTGGGGGGACCACAGATACGCAGTATTTT. Its translation is CASSYLGGTTDTQYF.